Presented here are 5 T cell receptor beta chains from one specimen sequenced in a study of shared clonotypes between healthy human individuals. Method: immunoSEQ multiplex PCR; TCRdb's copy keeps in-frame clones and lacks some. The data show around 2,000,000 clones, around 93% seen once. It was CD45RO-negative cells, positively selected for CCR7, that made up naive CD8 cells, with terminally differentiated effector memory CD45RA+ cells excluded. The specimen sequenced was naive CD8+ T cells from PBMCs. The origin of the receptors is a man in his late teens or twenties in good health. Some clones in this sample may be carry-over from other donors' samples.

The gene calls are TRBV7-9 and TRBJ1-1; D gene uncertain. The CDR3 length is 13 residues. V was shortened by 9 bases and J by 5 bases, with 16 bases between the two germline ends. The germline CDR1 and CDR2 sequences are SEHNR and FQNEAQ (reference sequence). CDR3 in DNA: TGTGCCAGTCAGGACCTTAGGGCAACTGAAGCTTTCTTT. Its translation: CASQDLRATEAFF.

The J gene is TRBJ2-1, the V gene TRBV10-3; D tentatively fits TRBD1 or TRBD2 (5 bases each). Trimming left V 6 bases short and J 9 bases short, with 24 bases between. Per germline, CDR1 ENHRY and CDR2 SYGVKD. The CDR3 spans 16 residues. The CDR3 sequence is CAISLGRGGSGGEQFF. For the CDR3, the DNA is TGTGCCATCAGCCTAGGTAGGGGCGGGTCTGGGGGTGAGCAGTTCTTC.

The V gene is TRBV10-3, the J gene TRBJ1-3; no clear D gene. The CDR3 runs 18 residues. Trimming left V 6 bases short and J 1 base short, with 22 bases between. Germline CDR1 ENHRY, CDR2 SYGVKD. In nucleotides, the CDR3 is TGTGCCATCAGGACCTCCCTGCAGGACTATCGGTCTGGAAACACCATATATTTT. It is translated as CAIRTSLQDYRSGNTIYF.

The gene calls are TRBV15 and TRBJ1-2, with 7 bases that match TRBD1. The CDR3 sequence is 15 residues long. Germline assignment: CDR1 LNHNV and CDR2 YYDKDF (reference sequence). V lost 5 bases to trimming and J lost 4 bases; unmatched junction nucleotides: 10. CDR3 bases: TGTGCCACCAGCGGATACCGACAGGGAGTCTATGGCTACACCTTC. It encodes CATSGYRQGVYGYTF.

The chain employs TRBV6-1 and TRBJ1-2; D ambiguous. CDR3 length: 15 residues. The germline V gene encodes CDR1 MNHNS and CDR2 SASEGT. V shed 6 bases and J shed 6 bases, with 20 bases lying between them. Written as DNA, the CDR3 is TGTGCCAGCAGCGAACTCCTGAGGGTGGTGGATGGCTACACCTTC. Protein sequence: CASSELLRVVDGYTF.